The 5 T cell receptor beta chains reported below all come from one sample, sequenced in a study of control samples from healthy donors and cancer patients. Sequencing used immunoSEQ multiplex PCR; TCRdb keeps in-frame clones, though not all of them. The sample records 400,000 to 450,000 clones, around 90% being singletons. Source material: PBMCs. These receptors all stem from a man aged 35-49 years with head and neck cancer.

The rearrangement joins TRBV12-3 or TRBV12-4 to TRBJ2-5, with D possibly matching TRBD1 (5 bases). The length of the CDR3 is 12 residues. V was shortened by 3 bases and J by 3 bases, with 5 bases between the two germline ends. DNA of the CDR3: TGTGCCAGCAGTTTCAGGGAAGAGACCCAGTACTTC. Encoded protein: CASSFREETQYF.

V gene TRBV15 combines with J gene TRBJ2-7; the match to TRBD2 covers 10 bases. The V gene's germline CDR1 is LNHNV and CDR2 YYDKDF (reference sequence). This CDR3 is built from 15 residues. V shed 1 base and J 6 bases; nucleotides not matched to a gene: 6. The CDR3 region is CATSRVLAGVGEQYF. The CDR3 coding sequence is TGTGCCACCAGCAGAGTGCTAGCGGGAGTGGGCGAGCAGTACTTC. Looking up the rest from reference TRBV15 and TRBJ2-7 gives the full variable domain: DAMVIQNPRYQVTQFGKPVTLSCSQTLNHNVMYWYQQKSSQAPKLLFHYYDKDFNNEADTPDNFQSRRPNTSFCFLDIRSPGLGDTAMYLCATSRVLAGVGEQYFGPGTRLTVT.

The chain employs TRBV9 and TRBJ1-1; the D is unclear. The germline V gene has CDR1 SGDLS and CDR2 YYNGEE. Trimming cost V 0 bases and J 1 base, with 4 bases left between them. CDR3 length: 13 amino acids. The CDR3 protein is CASSVETNTEAFF. CDR3 DNA: TGTGCCAGCAGCGTAGAAACGAACACTGAAGCTTTCTTT.

The rearrangement joins TRBV9 to TRBJ2-1, with 9 positions matching TRBD2. Germline V lookup: CDR1 SGDLS, CDR2 YYNGEE. This CDR3 spans 15 amino acids. V gave up 2 bases and J gave up 3 bases; unmatched junction bases: 3. CDR3 DNA sequence: TGTGCCAGCAGCGTCGGGACTAGCCTCTACAATGAGCAGTTCTTC. Protein: CASSVGTSLYNEQFF.

The rearrangement joins TRBV19 to TRBJ1-1; unclear D gene. V dropped 5 bases and J dropped 5 bases, with 15 bases sitting between them. This CDR3 has 14 residues. Germline V lookup: CDR1 LNHDA, CDR2 SQIVND (reference sequence). The CDR3 coding sequence is TGTGCCAGTAGTCCCCACGACATGGCTACTGAAGCTTTCTTT. It translates to CASSPHDMATEAFF. The full variable domain, completed using reference TRBV19 and TRBJ1-1, is DGGITQSPKYLFRKEGQNVTLSCEQNLNHDAMYWYRQDPGQGLRLIYYSQIVNDFQKGDIAEGYSVSREKKESFPLTVTSAQKNPTAFYLCASSPHDMATEAFFGQGTRLTVV.